These 9 T cell receptor beta chains were all obtained from the same sample, sequenced in a study of tumor-infiltrating lymphocytes in localized non-small cell lung cancer. Profiled with immunoSEQ multiplex PCR; TCRdb holds only in-frame clones, not every one. The sample records about 16,000 clones, approximately 70% being singletons. The sample consisted of lung tumor tissue. The receptor source for this set is a human donor with non-small cell lung cancer.

The chain recombines TRBV15 with TRBJ1-2; 9 bases align to TRBD1. The CDR3 runs to 14 residues. Trimming took 0 bases from V and 8 from J; bases not matched to a gene: 4. Germline lookup yields CDR1 LNHNV and CDR2 YYDKDF (reference sequence). This CDR3 reads CATSRDRDRVGYTF. CDR3 DNA sequence: TGTGCCACCAGCAGAGATCGGGACAGGGTCGGCTACACCTTC.

The chain couples TRBV28 to TRBJ2-4; D tentatively fits TRBD1 or TRBD2 (5 bases each). V shed 6 bases and J shed 0 bases, with 21 bases lying between them. The germline gives CDR1 MDHEN, CDR2 SYDVKM. The CDR3 sequence is 18 residues long. CDR3 bases: TGTGCCAGCAGAGATGGGGCTGGGAGTCTTAGAGCCAAAAACATTCAGTACTTC. It codes for CASRDGAGSLRAKNIQYF.

This clone was seen only a few times. The chain is built from TRBV19 and TRBJ1-5; no definite D call. V lost 3 bases and J 4 bases, leaving 13 bases between the germline ends. This CDR3 is 15 amino acids long. Germline CDR1 is LNHDA and CDR2 is SQIVND (reference sequence). CDR3 in amino acids: CASSIGPDGNQPQHF. In DNA, the CDR3 is TGTGCCAGTAGTATCGGGCCCGACGGGAATCAGCCCCAGCATTTT. Based on the CDR3 plus reference TRBV19 and TRBJ1-5, the full variable domain is DGGITQSPKYLFRKEGQNVTLSCEQNLNHDAMYWYRQDPGQGLRLIYYSQIVNDFQKGDIAEGYSVSREKKESFPLTVTSAQKNPTAFYLCASSIGPDGNQPQHFGDGTRLSIL.

The chain combines TRBV29-1 with TRBJ1-2; D ambiguous. Germline loops: CDR1 SQVTM, CDR2 ANQGSEA. V lost 7 bases and J 5 bases, leaving 11 bases between the germline ends. The CDR3 loop spans 11 amino acids. The CDR3 loop reads CSAVAGYGYTF. For the CDR3, the DNA is TGCAGCGCCGTGGCGGGATATGGCTACACCTTC.

The chain links TRBV2 to TRBJ1-2, with D unresolved. CDR3 size: 13 residues. Germline V CDR1 and CDR2: SNHLY, FYNNEI. Trimming removed 5 bases from V and 0 bases from J, with 7 bases in between. This CDR3 is CASSNSPNYGYTF. The CDR3 region has the DNA TGTGCCAGCAGTAACAGCCCTAACTATGGCTACACCTTC.

This clone is medium-sized (0.01 to 0.1%) in the sample. V usage is TRBV7-3 and J usage is TRBJ2-2; 13 bases match TRBD2. V shed 5 bases, J shed 2 bases, and the junction held 5 bases outside the gene matches. The CDR3 totals 17 residues. Germline V gene sequence: CDR1 SGHTA, CDR2 FQGTGA. CDR3 protein: CASSPGLAGVNTGELFF. DNA for the CDR3: TGTGCCAGCAGCCCCGGACTAGCGGGAGTCAACACCGGGGAGCTGTTTTTT.

V and J are TRBV19 and TRBJ2-4; 8 bases fit TRBD1. The trim removed 9 bases at V and 0 bases at J, leaving 7 bases unmatched. The CDR3 is 15 residues long. Germline CDR1 is LNHDA and CDR2 is SQIVND (reference sequence). CDR3 DNA sequence: TGTGCCAGCAATCCAGGGGGCAAAGCCAAAAACATTCAGTACTTC. It yields the protein CASNPGGKAKNIQYF.

V usage is TRBV28 and J usage is TRBJ2-7; 7 positions agree with TRBD1. Germline CDR1 MDHEN, CDR2 SYDVKM. V gave up 6 bases and J gave up 2 bases; unmatched junction bases: 10. CDR3 length: 15 amino acids. The CDR3: CASRDRDRLAYEQYF. CDR3 in DNA: TGTGCCAGCAGGGACCGGGACAGACTCGCCTACGAGCAGTACTTC.

V and J are TRBV19 and TRBJ2-5; D is uncertain. V shed 2 bases and J shed 3 bases, with 16 bases lying between them. The CDR3 covers 16 residues. CDR1 LNHDA and CDR2 SQIVND come from the germline V gene (reference sequence). The CDR3 bases are TGTGCCAGTAGTATATCCTGGCGGAGAACCGAAGAGACCCAGTACTTC. Residues: CASSISWRRTEETQYF.